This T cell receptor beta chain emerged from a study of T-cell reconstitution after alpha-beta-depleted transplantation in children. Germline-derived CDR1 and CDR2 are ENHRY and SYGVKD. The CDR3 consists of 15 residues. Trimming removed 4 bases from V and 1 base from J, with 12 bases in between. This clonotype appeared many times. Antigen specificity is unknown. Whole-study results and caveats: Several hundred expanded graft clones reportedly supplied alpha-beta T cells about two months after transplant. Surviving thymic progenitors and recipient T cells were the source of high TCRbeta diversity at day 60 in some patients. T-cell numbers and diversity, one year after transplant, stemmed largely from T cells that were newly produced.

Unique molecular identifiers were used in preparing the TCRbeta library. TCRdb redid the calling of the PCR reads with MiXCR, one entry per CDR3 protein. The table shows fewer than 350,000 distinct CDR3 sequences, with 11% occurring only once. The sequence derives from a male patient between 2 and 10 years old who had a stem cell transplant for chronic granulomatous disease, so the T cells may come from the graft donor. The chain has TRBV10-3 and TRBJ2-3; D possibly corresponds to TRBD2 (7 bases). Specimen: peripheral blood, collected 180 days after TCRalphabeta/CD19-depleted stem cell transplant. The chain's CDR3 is CAISGGGARTDTQYF. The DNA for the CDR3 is TGTGCCATCAGTGGGGGGGGGGCTCGCACAGATACGCAGTATTTT.